This is a list of T cell receptor beta chains from one sample in a study of T cell changes during pregnancy in multiple sclerosis. Clones were read by immunoSEQ multiplex PCR, and TCRdb kept only the in-frame ones, dropping some. The sample consists of 40,000 to 55,000 clones, 85% to 95% of them appearing once. Sequencing was performed on CD4+ T cells from peripheral blood mononuclear cells, taken after pregnancy. The receptors were sampled from a female donor in good health, enrolled as a control in a pregnancy study. Each CDR3 is given with its conserved first and last residue. D genes are given only for firm matches.

d_call: NA; j_call: TRBJ2-7; v_call: TRBV6-6; cdr3_length: 14; cdr3_nt: TGTGCCAGCAGTTACAACAGGGACCTCGACGAGCAGTACTTC; cdr3_aa: CASSYNRDLDEQYF
d_call: NA; j_call: TRBJ1-3; v_call: TRBV9; cdr3_length: 14; cdr3_nt: TGTGCCAGCAGCGTAGAGCATTCGGGAAACACCATATATTTT; cdr3_aa: CASSVEHSGNTIYF
d_call: TRBD2; j_call: TRBJ2-5; v_call: TRBV11-2; cdr3_length: 15; cdr3_nt: TGTGCCAGCAGTCCGCCGGGACTAGCACCGGAGACCCAGTACTTC; cdr3_aa: CASSPPGLAPETQYF
d_call: NA; j_call: TRBJ2-2; v_call: TRBV6-1; cdr3_length: 13; cdr3_nt: TGTGCCAGCCATACTCAAGAGACCGGGGAGCTGTTTTTT; cdr3_aa: CASHTQETGELFF
d_call: NA; j_call: TRBJ1-3; v_call: TRBV2; cdr3_length: 14; cdr3_nt: TGTGCCAGCAGGCCACAGGGTCCGGGAAACACCATATATTTT; cdr3_aa: CASRPQGPGNTIYF
d_call: NA; j_call: TRBJ2-7; v_call: TRBV7-2; cdr3_length: 11; cdr3_nt: TGTGCCAGCAGCTTAAGGGGCCCCCACGACTTC; cdr3_aa: CASSLRGPHDF
d_call: NA; j_call: TRBJ2-2; v_call: TRBV9; cdr3_length: 15; cdr3_nt: TGTGCCAGCAGCGTAGAAATAGCCCAGTGGGGGGAGCTGTTTTTT; cdr3_aa: CASSVEIAQWGELFF
d_call: NA; j_call: TRBJ2-5; v_call: TRBV5-1; cdr3_length: 14; cdr3_nt: TGCGCCAGCAGCTTGGAGAGTCACCAAGAGACCCAGTACTTC; cdr3_aa: CASSLESHQETQYF
d_call: TRBD1; j_call: TRBJ1-1; v_call: TRBV28; cdr3_length: 14; cdr3_nt: TGTGCCAGCAGTTTTTGGAGGGGGCTGGGTGAAGCTTTCTTT; cdr3_aa: CASSFWRGLGEAFF
d_call: NA; j_call: TRBJ1-4; v_call: TRBV29-1; cdr3_length: 14; cdr3_nt: TGCAGCGCCAGGTTGAGGGCCACTAATGAAAAACTGTTTTTT; cdr3_aa: CSARLRATNEKLFF
d_call: NA; j_call: TRBJ1-2; v_call: TRBV14; cdr3_length: 15; cdr3_nt: TGTGCCAGCAGCCCGTTGATAGTCAGCGAGTATGGCTACACCTTC; cdr3_aa: CASSPLIVSEYGYTF
d_call: NA; j_call: TRBJ2-3; v_call: TRBV28; cdr3_length: 14; cdr3_nt: TGTGCCAGCAGTACCTCTAGAAACACAGATACGCAGTATTTT; cdr3_aa: CASSTSRNTDTQYF
d_call: NA; j_call: TRBJ2-1; v_call: TRBV7-7; cdr3_length: 13; cdr3_nt: TGTGCTAGCAGCCCGGACAGAAACAATGAGCAGTTCTTC; cdr3_aa: CASSPDRNNEQFF